This is a list of T cell receptor beta chains from one sample in a study of spatial heterogeneity in lung cancer. TCRdb used MiXCR to reprocess the 5' RACE reads, holding one entry per CDR3 protein. The sample contains some 40,000 distinct CDR3 sequences, 2.5% to 3.5% of which appear only once. The sequencing used normal lung tissue next to the tumor, collected at surgery. Receptor source: a male donor with early-stage non-small cell lung cancer. Both conserved end residues are part of each CDR3. D genes are given only for firm matches. Not all rows give a size; the values are once, few, many and, for expanded clones, a class.

>TRBV4-3|TRBD2|many|17|TRBJ2-3
CASSQETAGGRTDTQYF
TGCGCCAGCAGCCAAGAAACAGCGGGGGGCCGTACAGATACGCAGTATTTT
>TRBV7-8|TRBD2|.|16|TRBJ2-3
CASSLRLAGGSDTQYF
TGTGCCAGCAGCTTACGACTAGCGGGAGGGTCAGATACGCAGTATTTT
>TRBV5-1|.|many|15|TRBJ2-3
CASSLGWPGQHTQYF
TGCGCCAGCAGCTTGGGATGGCCGGGGCAGCATACGCAGTATTTT
>TRBV7-9|.|many|15|TRBJ2-7
CASSLGGAGSYEQYF
TGTGCCAGCAGCTTAGGTGGGGCGGGAAGCTACGAGCAGTACTTC
>TRBV18|.|many|15|TRBJ2-5
CASSPGPPGVETQYF
TGTGCCAGCTCACCAGGACCCCCAGGGGTAGAGACCCAGTACTTC
>TRBV7-9|.|many|12|TRBJ2-3
CATWDLTEPQYF
TGTGCCACCTGGGACCTTACGGAGCCGCAGTATTTT
>TRBV4-1|TRBD2|many|17|TRBJ2-3
CASSPGTSGTGTDTQYF
TGCGCCAGCAGCCCGGGGACTAGCGGGACTGGCACAGATACGCAGTATTTT
>TRBV7-8|.|medium-sized|15|TRBJ2-5
CASSLEGGPTETQYF
TGTGCCAGCAGCTTAGAGGGGGGCCCTACGGAGACCCAGTACTTC
>TRBV20-1|.|many|13|TRBJ1-4
CSARGGPIEKLFF
TGCAGTGCTAGAGGGGGACCGATTGAAAAACTGTTTTTT
>TRBV7-9|.|many|12|TRBJ2-7
CASSGQGYEQYF
TGTGCCAGCAGTGGGCAGGGGTACGAGCAGTACTTC
>TRBV28|.|many|16|TRBJ2-1
CASSSRADSSYNEQFF
TGTGCCAGCAGTTCACGAGCGGACTCCTCCTACAATGAGCAGTTCTTC
>TRBV5-8|.|many|13|TRBJ2-6
CASSYSGANVLTF
TGTGCCAGCAGTTACTCTGGGGCCAACGTCCTGACTTTC
>TRBV5-8|TRBD2|.|18|TRBJ2-3
CASSFQMTSGGAGDTQYF
TGTGCCAGCAGCTTCCAAATGACTAGCGGGGGGGCCGGGGATACGCAGTATTTT
>TRBV2|.|many|12|TRBJ1-5
CASSYHPSTQHF
TGTGCCAGCTCCTATCACCCCTCGACCCAGCATTTT
>TRBV4-1|TRBD2|many|19|TRBJ2-6
CASSQDPGLATSGANVLTF
TGCGCCAGCAGCCAAGATCCGGGACTAGCGACGTCTGGGGCCAACGTCCTGACTTTC
>TRBV12-3/TRBV12-4|.|many|13|TRBJ2-1
CASSLGAPNEQFF
TGTGCCAGCAGTTTGGGGGCACCCAATGAGCAGTTCTTC
>TRBV28|.|many|13|TRBJ1-1
CASSFRGRWKAFF
TGTGCCAGCAGTTTCCGGGGGCGATGGAAAGCTTTCTTT
>TRBV28|.|many|14|TRBJ1-6
CATQKAGFNSPLHF
TGTGCCACCCAGAAAGCAGGTTTCAATTCACCCCTCCACTTT
>TRBV28|.|few|13|TRBJ1-1
CASHDRLGTEAFF
TGTGCCAGCCATGACAGGCTAGGGACTGAAGCTTTCTTT
>TRBV30|TRBD1|many|13|TRBJ1-2
CASSPGDRVGYTF
TGTGCCTCTAGCCCGGGGGACAGGGTCGGCTACACCTTC
>TRBV12-3/TRBV12-4|.|many|13|TRBJ2-7
CASSFVSLGEQYF
TGTGCCAGCAGTTTCGTCAGCTTGGGTGAGCAGTACTTC
>TRBV7-3|TRBD1|many|15|TRBJ1-6
CASSSQGGSNSPLHF
TGTGCCAGCAGCTCCCAGGGGGGAAGTAATTCACCCCTCCACTTT
>TRBV5-4|TRBD2|many|14|TRBJ2-5
CASSRGTSQETQYF
TGTGCCAGCAGCAGGGGGACTAGCCAAGAGACCCAGTACTTC
>TRBV11-2|.|many|15|TRBJ2-3
CASSLDRGSTDTQYF
TGTGCCAGCAGCTTAGATCGAGGGAGCACAGATACGCAGTATTTT
>TRBV9|TRBD2|many|14|TRBJ2-5
CASSPSGTKETQYF
TGTGCCAGCAGCCCAAGCGGGACGAAGGAGACCCAGTACTTC
>TRBV15|.|many|16|TRBJ2-1
CATSRDRERNYNEQFF
TGTGCCACCAGCAGAGATCGAGAGCGTAATTACAATGAGCAGTTCTTC
>TRBV7-2|.|many|12|TRBJ1-5
CASSLGYEPQHF
TGTGCCAGCAGCTTAGGGTATGAGCCCCAGCATTTT
>TRBV20-1|.|many|13|TRBJ2-3
CSARDPVGDTQYF
TGCAGTGCTAGAGATCCTGTGGGGGATACGCAGTATTTT
>TRBV5-1|TRBD1|few|14|TRBJ1-1
CASSGGGSGTEAFF
TGCGCCAGCAGCGGAGGGGGCTCAGGGACTGAAGCTTTCTTT
>TRBV28|TRBD2|many|11|TRBJ2-1
CASRGLVEQFF
TGTGCCAGCAGGGGACTAGTTGAGCAGTTCTTC
>TRBV5-1|.|few|17|TRBJ2-6
CASSLEAGRTGANVLTF
TGCGCCAGCAGCTTGGAGGCGGGACGGACTGGGGCCAACGTCCTGACTTTC
>TRBV7-9|.|many|18|TRBJ2-7
CASSLRVGRQGSQYEQYF
TGTGCCAGCAGCTTAAGGGTCGGTCGGCAGGGAAGCCAGTACGAGCAGTACTTC
>TRBV20-1|.|many|16|TRBJ2-2
CSARDSIAANTGELFF
TGCAGTGCTAGAGATAGTATAGCGGCTAACACCGGGGAGCTGTTTTTT
>TRBV12-3/TRBV12-4|.|many|14|TRBJ2-1
CASSSGTYNLQQFF
TGTGCCAGCAGCTCCGGGACCTATAACCTCCAGCAGTTCTTC
>TRBV6-2/TRBV6-3|.|medium-sized|12|TRBJ2-7
CASSRSSYEQYF
TGTGCCAGCAGTCGTAGCTCCTACGAGCAGTACTTC
>TRBV4-2|TRBD2|many|17|TRBJ2-7
CASSRETSGRKPYEQYF
TGTGCCAGCAGCCGCGAAACTAGCGGGAGAAAGCCCTACGAGCAGTACTTC
>TRBV20-1|TRBD2|few|15|TRBJ2-3
CSARRTSGGDYTQYF
TGCAGTGCTCGGAGGACTAGCGGGGGGGATTATACGCAGTATTTT
>TRBV7-2|.|few|14|TRBJ2-1
CASSLNLARHEQFF
TGTGCCAGCAGCCTTAACCTAGCGCGACATGAGCAGTTCTTC
>TRBV28|TRBD1|many|15|TRBJ2-1
CASSTAGQVDNEQFF
TGTGCCAGCAGTACTGCGGGACAGGTTGACAATGAGCAGTTCTTC
>TRBV9|.|many|12|TRBJ2-1
CASSAWGDEQFF
TGTGCCAGCAGCGCTTGGGGGGATGAGCAGTTCTTC
>TRBV21-1|.|many|15|TRBJ2-5
CASSKQVREGETQYF
TGTGCCAGCAGCAAACAAGTTCGGGAGGGGGAGACCCAGTACTTC
>TRBV7-2|.|many|14|TRBJ2-1
CASSSGVGYNEQFF
TGTGCCAGCAGCTCAGGGGTCGGCTACAATGAGCAGTTCTTC
>TRBV7-9|.|few|15|TRBJ1-2
CASSPRDGRLYGYTF
TGTGCCAGCAGCCCCAGGGACGGGAGGCTCTATGGCTACACCTTC
>TRBV7-8|.|many|13|TRBJ1-5
CASSLGVDQPQHF
TGTGCCAGCAGCCTTGGGGTCGATCAGCCCCAGCATTTT
>TRBV2|TRBD1|few|17|TRBJ2-7
CASSEAVRTGGFGEQYF
TGTGCCAGCAGTGAGGCCGTGCGGACAGGCGGTTTTGGCGAGCAGTACTTC